The sequence of this T cell receptor (beta chain) was determined in a study of T cells expressing NK-cell markers. Looking at the study overall: The TCR beta repertoires originated in sorted CD3+CD56+NKG2C+, CD3+CD56+NKG2C- and CD3+CD56-NKG2C+ T cells.

Study-wide points: Whether expanded NKG2C+ T cell clones were HCMV-specific remained unclear. Four of the donors also had these clonotypes leading their CD3+CD56-NKG2C+ fraction.

Of note for this clonotype: The antigen remains unidentified.

The germline gives CDR1 ENHRY, CDR2 SYGVKD. The length of the CDR3 is 14 residues. cDNA encoding TCR beta was synthesized via 5'RACE template switching incorporating UMIs. TCRdb reprocessed the 5' RACE reads; each CDR3 protein has one entry and no DNA is given. This sample's table reports roughly 390,000 distinct CDR3 sequences. The sample consisted of blood T cells: a sorted CD56 or NKG2C T cell subset, CD4+ or CD8+ T cells, or bulk PBMC T cells (not recorded which). The source of this sequence is a woman in her forties or fifties in good health. The rearrangement links TRBV10-3 to TRBJ1-6; the D call of TRBD1 rests on TCRdb alone, since no DNA is present to check it. CDR3 sequence reads: CAIRNRGANSPLHF.